This is a list of T cell receptor beta chains from one sample in a study of cytomegalovirus exposure and HLA in healthy donors. Assay used: immunoSEQ multiplex PCR; TCRdb lists only in-frame clones, some missing. The sample gives 75,000 to 90,000 clones, 63% of which show up once; approximately 15% is in the top ten. Specimen: PBMCs. The source is a woman in her 40s in good health and CMV-seropositive. Each CDR3 is given without its conserved first and last residue. Each record gives: V gene, J gene, CDR3 protein.

TRBV5-4	TRBJ2-5	ASSLGGEKTQY
TRBV9	TRBJ2-5	ASSVATGEQETQY
TRBV7-3	TRBJ1-3	ASSLSVQGAIAGNTIY
TRBV10-3	TRBJ1-1	AIGAGGSMGEAF
TRBV4-3	TRBJ2-7	ASSRGLTETYEQY
TRBV2	TRBJ2-1	ASSVESGVYNEQF
TRBV28	TRBJ1-2	ATRNSANYGYT
TRBV9	TRBJ1-1	ASSVGDILGVGEAF
TRBV2	TRBJ2-3	AGRDRSTDTQY
TRBV6-5	TRBJ1-5	ASSYSSLGGQPQH
TRBV6-6	TRBJ1-5	ASSYGTGSQPQH
TRBV19	TRBJ1-5	ASSIMMAGNQPQH
TRBV28	TRBJ1-5	ASSSRQGVNNQPQH
TRBV28	TRBJ1-1	ASSLFLRNTEAF
TRBV13	TRBJ2-7	ASSLDSGTEGYEQY
TRBV19	TRBJ1-1	ASSIQTGAKAF
TRBV18	TRBJ1-5	ASSPTGQGPGQPQH
TRBV5-1	TRBJ1-2	ASSLGLRNWDGYT
TRBV11-2	TRBJ2-7	ASSLTLTGSEQY
TRBV7-2	TRBJ1-4	ASSKGQREKLF
TRBV21-1	TRBJ2-7	ASSKVRTSGRFAMGSYEQY
TRBV28	TRBJ2-5	ASRIRGSGETQY
TRBV6-5	TRBJ1-2	ASSYGGRGGYT
TRBV18	TRBJ2-3	ASSMTGGTDTQY
TRBV5-1	TRBJ1-2	ASSLGTISANYGYT
TRBV13	TRBJ2-3	ASSLVPAGQLTGTQY
TRBV4-1	TRBJ1-2	ASSQDLVNYGYT
TRBV7-2	TRBJ2-5	ASSLAGTGIETQY
TRBV18	TRBJ2-1	ASSPPAGTSSYNEQF
TRBV6-6	TRBJ1-1	ASSYERRLNTEAF
TRBV14	TRBJ2-7	ASSQAGTGGSYEQY
TRBV10-3	TRBJ1-1	AISLTGANTEAF
TRBV30	TRBJ2-1	AWSPGLPYNEQF
TRBV4-1	TRBJ2-1	ASSQDPHWAGEGNEQF
TRBV7-2	TRBJ2-1	ASGMGTGYNEQF
TRBV4-3	TRBJ1-2	ASSQEGQPYGYT
TRBV2	TRBJ2-5	ASRTGTGQETQY
TRBV9	TRBJ2-5	ASSVGTGKETQY
TRBV29-1	TRBJ1-2	SVGVHGYT
TRBV5-1	TRBJ1-3	ASSSTGTGAGNTIY
TRBV11-2	TRBJ2-7	ASSHIGQVRAYEQY
TRBV19	TRBJ2-1	ASSIGDSEDEQF
TRBV6-5	TRBJ2-5	ASGQGAGETQY
TRBV5-1	TRBJ2-2	ASSFFGSGTGELF
TRBV6-5	TRBJ2-7	ASRGAGGGYEQY
TRBV28	TRBJ2-7	ASSSSLGRAGSYEQY
TRBV10-3	TRBJ2-7	AMGTGGREQY
TRBV27	TRBJ2-2	ASSGLAGDGTGELF
TRBV5-1	TRBJ2-5	ASSLSSGTQETQY
TRBV11-2	TRBJ1-5	ASSLSPNQPQH
TRBV7-2	TRBJ1-3	ASSAAGGSGNTIY
TRBV18	TRBJ1-1	ASSPLVWGAKLTEAF
TRBV9	TRBJ2-7	ASSVGTVTYEQY
TRBV5-4	TRBJ2-5	ASSLQGAQETQY
TRBV19	TRBJ1-5	ASSPQGQGTKQPQH
TRBV4-3	TRBJ2-3	ASSQFKGGADTQY
TRBV7-6	TRBJ2-2	ASSYLTQGTNTGELF
TRBV4-1	TRBJ1-5	ASSPDRGDQPQH
TRBV5-4	TRBJ2-2	ASSTRDRVFTGELF
TRBV2	TRBJ1-5	ASSGGRGDQPQH